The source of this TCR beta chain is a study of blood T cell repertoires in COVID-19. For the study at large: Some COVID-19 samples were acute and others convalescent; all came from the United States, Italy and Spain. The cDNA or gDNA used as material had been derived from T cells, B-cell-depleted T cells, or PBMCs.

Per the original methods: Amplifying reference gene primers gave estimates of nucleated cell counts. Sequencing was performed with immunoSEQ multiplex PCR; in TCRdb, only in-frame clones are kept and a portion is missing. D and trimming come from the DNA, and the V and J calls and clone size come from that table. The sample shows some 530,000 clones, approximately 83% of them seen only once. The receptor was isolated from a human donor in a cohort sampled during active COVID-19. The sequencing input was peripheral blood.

CDR3 amino acids: CASSQEVTSGGHRRINEQFF. CDR3 in DNA: TGTGCCAGCAGCCAAGAAGTGACTAGCGGGGGCCATCGAAGGATCAATGAGCAGTTCTTC. The rearrangement uses TRBV4-2 and TRBJ2-1; 12 nucleotides line up with TRBD2. Germline values: CDR1 LGHNA, CDR2 YNFKEQ. The CDR3 covers 20 residues. After removal of 0 bases from V and 6 bases from J, the junction contained 15 bases not matched to a gene.